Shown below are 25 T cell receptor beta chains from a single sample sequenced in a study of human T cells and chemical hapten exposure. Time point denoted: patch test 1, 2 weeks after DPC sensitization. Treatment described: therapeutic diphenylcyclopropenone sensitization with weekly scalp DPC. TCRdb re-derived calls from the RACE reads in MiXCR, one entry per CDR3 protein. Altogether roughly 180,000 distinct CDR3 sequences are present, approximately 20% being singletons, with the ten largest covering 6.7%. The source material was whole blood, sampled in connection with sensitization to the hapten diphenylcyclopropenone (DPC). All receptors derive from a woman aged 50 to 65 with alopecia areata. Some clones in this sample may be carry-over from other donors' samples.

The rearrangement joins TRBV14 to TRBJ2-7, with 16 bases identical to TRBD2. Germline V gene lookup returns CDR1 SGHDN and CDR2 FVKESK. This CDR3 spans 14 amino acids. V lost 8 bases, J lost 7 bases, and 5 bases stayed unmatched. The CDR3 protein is CASEPGLAGGEQYF. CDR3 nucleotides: TGTGCCAGCGAACCGGGACTAGCGGGGGGGGAGCAGTACTTC.

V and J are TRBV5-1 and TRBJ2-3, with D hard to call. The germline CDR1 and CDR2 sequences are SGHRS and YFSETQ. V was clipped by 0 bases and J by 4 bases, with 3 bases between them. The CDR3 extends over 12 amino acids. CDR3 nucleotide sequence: TGCGCCAGCAGCTTGGATGCAGATACGCAGTATTTT. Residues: CASSLDADTQYF.

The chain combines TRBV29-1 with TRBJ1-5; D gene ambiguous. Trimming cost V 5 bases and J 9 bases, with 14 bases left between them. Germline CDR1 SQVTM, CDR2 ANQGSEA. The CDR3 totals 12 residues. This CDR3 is CSVRLGLGPQHF. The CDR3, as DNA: TGCAGCGTTCGTTTGGGGTTGGGGCCCCAGCATTTT.

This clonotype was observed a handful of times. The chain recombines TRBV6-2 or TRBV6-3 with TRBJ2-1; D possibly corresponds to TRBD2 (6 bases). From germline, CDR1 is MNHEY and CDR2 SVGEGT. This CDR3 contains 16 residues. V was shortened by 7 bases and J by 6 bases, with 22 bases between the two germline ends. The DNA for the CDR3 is TGTGCCAGCAATACACCCGGGACTTCACTCAGCAATGAGCAGTTCTTC. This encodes CASNTPGTSLSNEQFF.

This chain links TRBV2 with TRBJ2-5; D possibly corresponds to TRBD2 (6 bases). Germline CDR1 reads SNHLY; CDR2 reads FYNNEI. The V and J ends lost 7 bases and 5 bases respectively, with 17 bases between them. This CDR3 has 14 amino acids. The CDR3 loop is CASNTGTRRETQYF. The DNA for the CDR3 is TGTGCCAGCAACACCGGGACTCGGAGGGAGACCCAGTACTTC. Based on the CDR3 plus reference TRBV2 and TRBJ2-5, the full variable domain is EPEVTQTPSHQVTQMGQEVILRCVPISNHLYFYWYRQILGQKVEFLVSFYNNEISEKSEIFDDQFSVERPDGSNFTLKIRSTKLEDSAMYFCASNTGTRRETQYFGPGTRLLVL.

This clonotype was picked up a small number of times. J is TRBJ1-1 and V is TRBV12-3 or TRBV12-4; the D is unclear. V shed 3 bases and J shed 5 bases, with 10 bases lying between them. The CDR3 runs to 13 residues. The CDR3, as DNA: TGTGCCAGCAGTTTCGGGGAGGGTACTGAAGCTTTCTTT. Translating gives CASSFGEGTEAFF.

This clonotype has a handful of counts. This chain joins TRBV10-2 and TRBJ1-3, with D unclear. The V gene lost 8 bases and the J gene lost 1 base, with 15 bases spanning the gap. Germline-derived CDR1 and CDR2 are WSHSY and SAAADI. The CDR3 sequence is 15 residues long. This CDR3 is CASVGFDTSGNTIYF. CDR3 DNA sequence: TGCGCCAGCGTAGGTTTTGATACGTCTGGAAACACCATATATTTT.

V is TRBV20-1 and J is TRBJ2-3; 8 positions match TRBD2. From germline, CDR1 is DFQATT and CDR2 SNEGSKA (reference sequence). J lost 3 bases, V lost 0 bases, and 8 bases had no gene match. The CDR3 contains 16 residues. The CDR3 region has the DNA TGCAGTGCTAGAGATCTCCCAGCGGGAGTAACAGATACGCAGTATTTT. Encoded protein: CSARDLPAGVTDTQYF.

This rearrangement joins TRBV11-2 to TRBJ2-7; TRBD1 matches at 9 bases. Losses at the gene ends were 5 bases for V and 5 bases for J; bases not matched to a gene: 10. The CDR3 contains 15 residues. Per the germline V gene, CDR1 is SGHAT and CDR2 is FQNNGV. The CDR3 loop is CASSPSGQGTDEQYF. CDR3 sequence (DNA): TGTGCCAGCAGCCCATCGGGACAGGGAACGGACGAGCAGTACTTC.

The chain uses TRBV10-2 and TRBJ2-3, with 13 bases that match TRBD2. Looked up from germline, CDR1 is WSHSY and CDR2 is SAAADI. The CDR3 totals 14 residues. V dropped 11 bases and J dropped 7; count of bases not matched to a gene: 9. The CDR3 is CARYWTSGRNTQYF. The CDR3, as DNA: TGCGCCCGTTACTGGACTAGCGGGAGAAATACGCAGTATTTT.

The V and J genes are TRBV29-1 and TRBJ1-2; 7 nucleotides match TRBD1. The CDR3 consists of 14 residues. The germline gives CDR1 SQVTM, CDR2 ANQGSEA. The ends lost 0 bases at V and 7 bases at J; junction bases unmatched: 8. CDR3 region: CSVEDTGAGAGYTF. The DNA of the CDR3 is TGCAGCGTTGAAGATACAGGGGCGGGGGCTGGCTACACCTTC.

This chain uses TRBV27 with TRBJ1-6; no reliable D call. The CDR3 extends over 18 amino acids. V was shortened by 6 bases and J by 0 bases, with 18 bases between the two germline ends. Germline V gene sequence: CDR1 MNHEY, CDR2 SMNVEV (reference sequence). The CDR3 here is CASSRTQGLSSYNSPLHF. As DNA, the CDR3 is TGTGCCAGCAGCAGAACGCAAGGGTTAAGCTCCTATAATTCACCCCTCCACTTT.

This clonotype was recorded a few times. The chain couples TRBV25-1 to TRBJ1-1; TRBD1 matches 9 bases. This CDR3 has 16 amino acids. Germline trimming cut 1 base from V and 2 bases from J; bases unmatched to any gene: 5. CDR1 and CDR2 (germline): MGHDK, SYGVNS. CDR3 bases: TGTGCCAGCAGTGAATGGGGGACAGGGCTAAACACTGAAGCTTTCTTT. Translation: CASSEWGTGLNTEAFF.

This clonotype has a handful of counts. CDR3 coding DNA: TGTGCCAGCAGGACAGGGGGCCCTGAAGCTTTCTTT. Translated: CASRTGGPEAFF. The chain is built from TRBV6-6 and TRBJ1-1; 10 bases map to TRBD1. CDR3 length: 12 residues. Losses at the gene ends were 6 bases for V and 6 bases for J; bases not matched to a gene: 1. Germline V CDR1 and CDR2: MNHNY, SVGAGI (reference sequence).

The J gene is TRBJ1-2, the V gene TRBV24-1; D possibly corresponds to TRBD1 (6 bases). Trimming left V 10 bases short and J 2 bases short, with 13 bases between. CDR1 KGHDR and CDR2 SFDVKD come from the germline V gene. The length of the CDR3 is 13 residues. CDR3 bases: TGTGCCACGTCGGAGGGACACAACTATGGCTACACCTTC. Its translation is CATSEGHNYGYTF.

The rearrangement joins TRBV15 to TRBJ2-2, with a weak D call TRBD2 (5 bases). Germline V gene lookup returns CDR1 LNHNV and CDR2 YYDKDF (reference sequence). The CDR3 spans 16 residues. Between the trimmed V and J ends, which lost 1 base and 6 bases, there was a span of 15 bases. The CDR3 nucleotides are TGTGCCACCAGCAGAGTCCCGGGGTTGTTGCCCGGGGAGCTGTTTTTT. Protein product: CATSRVPGLLPGELFF.

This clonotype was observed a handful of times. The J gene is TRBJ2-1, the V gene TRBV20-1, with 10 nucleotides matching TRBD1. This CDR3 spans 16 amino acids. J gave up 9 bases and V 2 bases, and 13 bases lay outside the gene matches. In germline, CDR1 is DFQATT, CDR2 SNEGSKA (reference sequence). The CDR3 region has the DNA TGCAGTGCTAGACTCGAGGGACAGGGGAGGCGGGGTGAGCAGTTCTTC. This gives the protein CSARLEGQGRRGEQFF.

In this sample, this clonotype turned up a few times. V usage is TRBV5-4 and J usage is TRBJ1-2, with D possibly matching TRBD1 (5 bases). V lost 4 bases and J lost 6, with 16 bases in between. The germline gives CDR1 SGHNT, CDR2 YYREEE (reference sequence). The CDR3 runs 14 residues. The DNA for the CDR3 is TGTGCCAGCAGCCCACGGGACCGCCCTAATGGCTACACCTTC. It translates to CASSPRDRPNGYTF.

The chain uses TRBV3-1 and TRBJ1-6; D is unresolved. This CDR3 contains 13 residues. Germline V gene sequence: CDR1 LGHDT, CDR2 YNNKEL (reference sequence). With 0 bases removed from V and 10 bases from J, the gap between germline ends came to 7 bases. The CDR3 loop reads CASSQESASPLHF. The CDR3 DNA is TGTGCCAGCAGCCAAGAGTCCGCCTCACCCCTCCACTTT. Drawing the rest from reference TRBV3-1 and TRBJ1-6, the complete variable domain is DTAVSQTPKYLVTQMGNDKSIKCEQNLGHDTMYWYKQDSKKFLKIMFSYNNKELIINETVPNRFSPKSPDKAHLNLHINSLELGDSAVYFCASSQESASPLHFGNGTRLTVT.

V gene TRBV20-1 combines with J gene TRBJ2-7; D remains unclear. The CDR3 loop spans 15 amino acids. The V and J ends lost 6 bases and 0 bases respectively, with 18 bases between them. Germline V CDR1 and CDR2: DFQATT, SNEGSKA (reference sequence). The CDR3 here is CSAARSRFSSYEQYF. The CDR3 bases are TGCAGTGCAGCCCGATCTAGGTTTAGCTCCTACGAGCAGTACTTC.

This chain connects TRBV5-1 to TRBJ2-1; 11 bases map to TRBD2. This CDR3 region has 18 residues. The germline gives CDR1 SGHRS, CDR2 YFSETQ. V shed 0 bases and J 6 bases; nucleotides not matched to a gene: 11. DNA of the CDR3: TGCGCCAGCAGCTTGGGGCTAGCGGGAGGCAGATTCCGCAATGAGCAGTTCTTC. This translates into CASSLGLAGGRFRNEQFF. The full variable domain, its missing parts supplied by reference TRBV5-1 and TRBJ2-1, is KAGVTQTPRYLIKTRGQQVTLSCSPISGHRSVSWYQQTPGQGLQFLFEYFSETQRNKGNFPGRFSGRQFSNSRSEMNVSTLELGDSALYLCASSLGLAGGRFRNEQFFGPGTRLTVL.

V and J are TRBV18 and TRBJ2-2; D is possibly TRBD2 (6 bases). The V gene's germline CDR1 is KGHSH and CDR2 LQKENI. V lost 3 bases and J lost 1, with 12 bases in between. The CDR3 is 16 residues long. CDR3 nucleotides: TGTGCCAGCTCACCTTGGGGACTCGAGAACACCGGGGAGCTGTTTTTT. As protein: CASSPWGLENTGELFF.

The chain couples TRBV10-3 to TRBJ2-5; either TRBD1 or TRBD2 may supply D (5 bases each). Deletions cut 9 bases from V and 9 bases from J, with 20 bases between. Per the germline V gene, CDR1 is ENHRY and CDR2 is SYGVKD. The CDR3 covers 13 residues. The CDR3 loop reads CAMSRDRNQPQYF. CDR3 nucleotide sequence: TGTGCCATGTCCCGGGACCGGAACCAACCCCAGTACTTC.

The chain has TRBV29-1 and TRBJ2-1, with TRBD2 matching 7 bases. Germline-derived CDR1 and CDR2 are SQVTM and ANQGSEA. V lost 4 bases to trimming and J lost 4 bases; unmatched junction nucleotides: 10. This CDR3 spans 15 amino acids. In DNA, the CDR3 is TGCAGCGTTGCTGGGTGGGAGGGCCTATACAATGAGCAGTTCTTC. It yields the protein CSVAGWEGLYNEQFF.

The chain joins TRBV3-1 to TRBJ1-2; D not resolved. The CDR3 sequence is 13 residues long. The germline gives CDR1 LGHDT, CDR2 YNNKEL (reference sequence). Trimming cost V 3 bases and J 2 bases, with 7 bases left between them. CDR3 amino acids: CASSQSANYGYTF. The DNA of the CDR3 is TGTGCCAGCAGCCAGTCAGCAAACTATGGCTACACCTTC.